This TCR beta chain derives from a study of blood T cell repertoires in COVID-19. For the study at large: COVID-19 samples collected from the United States, Italy and Spain covered acute and convalescent phases. The cDNA or gDNA used as material had been derived from T cells, B-cell-depleted T cells, or PBMCs.

Participants, roughly 18 to 100 years old, spanned around 25 US areas. Participants were placed into cohorts based on the clinical history they reported. The CDR3 length is 16 residues. Germline V CDR1 and CDR2: LNHDA, SQIVND (reference sequence). The V end was cut by 9 bases, the J end by 1 base, with 19 bases between. Profiled with immunoSEQ multiplex PCR; TCRdb holds only in-frame clones, not every one. The table has a few hundred thousand clones, about 90% seen once. The chain combines TRBV19 with TRBJ1-5; TRBD1 is a possible D gene (6 bases). The origin of this receptor is a man aged 18 to 35 who had recovered from COVID-19. The specimen was PBMCs or T cells enriched from blood (not recorded which). In nucleotides, the CDR3 is TGTGCCAGCAAGCAGGGGCGGGAGTTCAGCAATCAGCCCCAGCATTTT. This gives the protein CASKQGREFSNQPQHF. The full variable domain, its missing parts supplied by reference TRBV19 and TRBJ1-5, is DGGITQSPKYLFRKEGQNVTLSCEQNLNHDAMYWYRQDPGQGLRLIYYSQIVNDFQKGDIAEGYSVSREKKESFPLTVTSAQKNPTAFYLCASKQGREFSNQPQHFGDGTRLSIL.